The 5 T cell receptor beta chains below all came from one sample that was sequenced in a study of cytomegalovirus exposure and HLA in healthy donors. The PCR was carried out with 60 Vbeta primers and 13 Jbeta primers. Sequencing used immunoSEQ multiplex PCR; TCRdb keeps in-frame clones, though not all of them. Of around 140,000 clones listed, approximately 80% are singletons. Material for sequencing was PBMCs. The receptors originated from a woman aged 40 to 49 in good health and CMV-seronegative.

The chain has TRBV5-1 and TRBJ2-1, with 9 bases that match TRBD1. Looked up from germline, CDR1 is SGHRS and CDR2 is YFSETQ. This CDR3 is built from 15 residues. V shed 4 bases, J shed 2 bases, and the junction held 4 bases outside the gene matches. The CDR3 DNA follows: TGCGCCAGCAGCCGGGGACAGGGAGCCTACAATGAGCAGTTCTTC. It is translated as CASSRGQGAYNEQFF.

The chain carries TRBV7-2 and TRBJ1-4, with a possible D match to TRBD1 (5 bases). This CDR3 has 15 residues. The V end was cut by 1 base, the J end by 3 bases, with 9 bases between. CDR1 SGHTA and CDR2 FQGNSA come from the germline V gene. The CDR3 here is CASSLGGRANEKLFF. DNA for the CDR3: TGTGCCAGCAGCTTAGGGGGGAGGGCTAATGAAAAACTGTTTTTT. Full variable domain (remainder filled in from reference TRBV7-2 and TRBJ1-4): GAGVSQSPSNKVTEKGKDVELRCDPISGHTALYWYRQSLGQGLEFLIYFQGNSAPDKSGLPSDRFSAERTGGSVSTLTIQRTQQEDSAVYLCASSLGGRANEKLFFGSGTQLSVL.

V and J are TRBV30 and TRBJ2-5; D perhaps matches TRBD1 (6 bases). The V end lost 0 bases, the J end lost 4 bases, and 12 bases lay between the germline ends. The germline gives CDR1 GTSNPN, CDR2 SVGIG (reference sequence). The CDR3 spans 14 residues. CDR3 DNA: TGTGCCTGGAGTGTCTCAGGCAGGGGAGAGACCCAGTACTTC. Translation gives CAWSVSGRGETQYF.

The chain has TRBV19 and TRBJ2-3, with TRBD2 as a possible D gene (5 bases). From germline, CDR1 is LNHDA and CDR2 SQIVND (reference sequence). The CDR3 runs 14 residues. V lost 6 bases to trimming and J lost 6 bases, with 16 bases between them. For the CDR3, the DNA is TGTGCCAGTAGCATCACTAGGATTCCCGATACGCAGTATTTT. This gives the protein CASSITRIPDTQYF. Together with reference TRBV19 and TRBJ2-3, the CDR3 gives the full variable domain: DGGITQSPKYLFRKEGQNVTLSCEQNLNHDAMYWYRQDPGQGLRLIYYSQIVNDFQKGDIAEGYSVSREKKESFPLTVTSAQKNPTAFYLCASSITRIPDTQYFGPGTRLTVL.

The chain recombines TRBV6-6 with TRBJ2-7, with TRBD2 as a possible D gene (5 bases). CDR3 length equals 16 residues. Trimming shortened V by 4 bases and J by 7 bases, and 23 bases separated the two germline ends. Germline CDR1 reads MNHNY; CDR2 reads SVGAGI (reference sequence). This CDR3 is CASSLGGGSLGWEQYF. Written as DNA, the CDR3 is TGTGCCAGCAGTTTAGGTGGAGGTTCTCTAGGGTGGGAGCAGTACTTC.